The 20 T cell receptor beta chains below come from one sample, sequenced in a study of blood T cells in healthy people across ages. Combining a sample-barcoded 5' primer with a J-beta primer mix, a second PCR ran for roughly 6 to 12 cycles. Using its own MiXCR run on the 5' RACE reads, TCRdb lists one record per CDR3 protein. This table holds 550,000 to 600,000 distinct CDR3 sequences, 40% to 55% found once. Sequencing was done on a sample of blood. The receptors originated from an elderly man in good health.

The chain couples TRBV3-1 to TRBJ2-4; no clear D gene. The CDR3 runs to 12 residues. CDR1 LGHDT and CDR2 YNNKEL come from the germline V gene (reference sequence). V shed 4 bases and J shed 5 bases, with 6 bases lying between them. The CDR3 DNA sequence: TGTGCCAGCAGCCCCGGCGAAAACATTCAGTACTTC. Protein product: CASSPGENIQYF.

This chain uses TRBV20-1 with TRBJ2-3, with a tentative D call TRBD2 (6 bases). CDR1 is DFQATT, CDR2 SNEGSKA, per germline (reference sequence). Trimming left V 5 bases short and J 0 bases short, with 18 bases between. The CDR3 contains 16 residues. This CDR3 is CSARPRGLESTDTQYF. For the CDR3, the DNA is TGCAGTGCTCGGCCCCGGGGACTGGAAAGCACAGATACGCAGTATTTT.

The V call is TRBV29-1, the J call TRBJ2-7, with D hard to call. The length of the CDR3 is 13 residues. The V end lost 6 bases, the J end lost 3 bases, and 15 bases lay between the germline ends. Germline V gene sequence: CDR1 SQVTM, CDR2 ANQGSEA. CDR3 coding DNA: TGCAGCGTAGAGGTCGTGGGCATCTACGAGCAGTACTTC. The encoded protein is CSVEVVGIYEQYF.

The sample holds a few counts of this clonotype. This chain links TRBV10-3 with TRBJ2-7; D is possibly TRBD2 (5 bases). Trimming pared 0 bases from V and 3 bases from J, leaving 9 bases between. Per the germline V gene, CDR1 is ENHRY and CDR2 is SYGVKD. The CDR3 runs 14 residues. The CDR3 loop is CAISESEVRYEQYF. The CDR3 DNA is TGTGCCATCAGTGAGTCGGAGGTCCGCTACGAGCAGTACTTC.

In DNA form, the CDR3 reads TGTGCCAGCAGCCTGGTGCCGGGAGCCGCCTTCTCTGGGGCCAACGTCCTGACTTTC. This codes for CASSLVPGAAFSGANVLTF. The chain is built from TRBV5-6 and TRBJ2-6, with a weak D call TRBD2 (6 bases). V gave up 4 bases and J gave up 0 bases, with 20 bases separating them. The CDR3 runs 19 residues. Germline V gene sequence: CDR1 SGHDT, CDR2 YYEEEE.

There are many counts of this clonotype. The chain has TRBV6-6 and TRBJ2-7; 8 bases map to TRBD2. V was pared by 0 bases and J by 1 base, with 2 bases of the junction left unmatched. The CDR3 extends over 15 amino acids. Germline CDR1 and CDR2: MNHNY and SVGAGI (reference sequence). The CDR3 sequence is CASSYSVAGSYEQYF. CDR3 DNA sequence: TGTGCCAGCAGTTACTCTGTAGCGGGGTCCTACGAGCAGTACTTC.

The gene calls are TRBV7-6 and TRBJ2-7, with 7 bases that match TRBD2. Germline V gene data show CDR1 as SGHVS and CDR2 as FNYEAQ. The CDR3 totals 13 residues. With V trimmed by 1 base and J by 5 bases, 2 bases remained unmatched. CDR3 region: CASSLVREDEQYF. The CDR3 bases are TGTGCCAGCAGCTTAGTACGGGAGGACGAGCAGTACTTC.

The chain links TRBV10-2 to TRBJ2-3; 9 bases align to TRBD2. Germline V gene lookup returns CDR1 WSHSY and CDR2 SAAADI. This CDR3 is built from 15 residues. The V segment lost 3 bases and the J segment 2 bases; nucleotides outside the gene matches: 3. The CDR3 here is CASSDPSGTTDTQYF. The CDR3 DNA reads TGCGCCAGCAGTGACCCTAGCGGGACCACAGATACGCAGTATTTT.

The sample holds a few counts of this clonotype. The chain joins TRBV6-5 to TRBJ2-3; D perhaps matches TRBD1 (5 bases). The length of the CDR3 is 13 residues. Germline loops: CDR1 MNHEY, CDR2 SVGAGI. V shed 10 bases and J shed 1 base, with 12 bases lying between them. CDR3 residues: CATREGGTDTQYF. The CDR3 region has the DNA TGTGCCACCAGGGAAGGCGGCACAGATACGCAGTATTTT.

This clonotype was seen a handful of times. The V call is TRBV10-3, the J call TRBJ2-3, with D possibly being TRBD1 or TRBD2 (5 bases each). The CDR3 is 17 residues long. The germline gives CDR1 ENHRY, CDR2 SYGVKD. V lost 0 bases to trimming and J lost 4 bases, with 17 bases between them. Written as DNA, the CDR3 is TGTGCCATCAGTGAGTCGACTCGGGGCGTAACGGCAGATACGCAGTATTTT. Amino acid sequence: CAISESTRGVTADTQYF.

The chain combines TRBV11-2 with TRBJ2-3; 7 bases line up with TRBD2. The length of the CDR3 is 14 residues. The V gene's germline CDR1 is SGHAT and CDR2 FQNNGV. Unmatched junction bases numbered 10, after V lost 5 bases and J lost 8 bases. In DNA form, the CDR3 reads TGTGCCAGCAGCGTAGGGACTAACTCTGGTACGCAGTATTTT. Translation: CASSVGTNSGTQYF. The full variable domain, its missing parts supplied by reference TRBV11-2 and TRBJ2-3, is EAGVAQSPRYKIIEKRQSVAFWCNPISGHATLYWYQQILGQGPKLLIQFQNNGVVDDSQLPKDRFSAERLKGVDSTLKIQPAKLEDSAVYLCASSVGTNSGTQYFGPGTRLTVL.

In DNA, the CDR3 is TGTGCCAGCAGCTACACGACTAGCGGGGGCGAGACCCAGTACTTC. This sequence encodes CASSYTTSGGETQYF. J is TRBJ2-7 and V is TRBV7-2; 12 bases are shared with TRBD2. The better agreement between TRBJ2-5 and the DNA end casts doubt on the J call. This CDR3 spans 15 amino acids. Germline CDR1 SGHTA, CDR2 FQGNSA.

This rearrangement joins TRBV3-1 to TRBJ2-4, with a tentative D call TRBD2 (5 bases). The germline V gene has CDR1 LGHDT and CDR2 YNNKEL (reference sequence). This CDR3 spans 15 amino acids. V lost 4 bases and J lost 4, with 14 bases in between. CDR3 in DNA: TGTGCCAGCAGCCGGCGGGCGGGTGATAAAAACATTCAGTACTTC. Translating gives CASSRRAGDKNIQYF.

The chain employs TRBV4-3 and TRBJ2-1, with D unclear. Per the germline V gene, CDR1 is LGHNA and CDR2 is YSLEER. CDR3 length equals 15 residues. Trimming cost V 2 bases and J 2 bases, with 10 bases left between them. CDR3 sequence reads: CASSQTTDAYNEQFF. The CDR3 region has the DNA TGCGCCAGCAGCCAAACCACAGATGCCTACAATGAGCAGTTCTTC.

The chain combines TRBV20-1 with TRBJ1-2; TRBD1 aligns across 7 bases. The CDR3 has 14 residues. Per the germline V gene, CDR1 is DFQATT and CDR2 is SNEGSKA (reference sequence). V lost 3 bases, J lost 2 bases, and 6 bases stayed unmatched. The CDR3 spells CSASKGARNYGYTF. As DNA, the CDR3 is TGCAGTGCTAGTAAGGGGGCGCGGAACTATGGCTACACCTTC.

V is TRBV15 and J is TRBJ2-1; 9 nucleotides align to TRBD2. Trimming at V came to 2 bases and at J to 5 bases, leaving 7 bases not matched to a gene. The CDR3 loop spans 16 amino acids. Germline V gene sequence: CDR1 LNHNV, CDR2 YYDKDF (reference sequence). The CDR3 DNA sequence: TGTGCCACCAGCAGACCGACTAGCGGTTTAAACAATGAGCAGTTCTTC. Amino acids: CATSRPTSGLNNEQFF.

This clonotype was detected a few times. The chain joins TRBV3-1 to TRBJ2-1, with 7 bases aligning to TRBD2. Trimming at V came to 3 bases and at J to 5 bases, leaving 4 bases not matched to a gene. Germline V gene data show CDR1 as LGHDT and CDR2 as YNNKEL (reference sequence). CDR3 length: 14 amino acids. The CDR3 DNA follows: TGTGCCAGCAGCCATCTAGCGGCGGACAATGAGCAGTTCTTC. Translated, it gives CASSHLAADNEQFF.

The V gene is TRBV12-3 or TRBV12-4, the J gene TRBJ2-3; maybe TRBD1 (6 bases). The ends were cut back, 6 bases at V and 5 bases at J, with 18 bases in the middle. This CDR3 is built from 15 residues. CDR3 sequence (DNA): TGTGCCAGCAGCAGCCGCCTGGGGGCTGGAGATACGCAGTATTTT. It specifies CASSSRLGAGDTQYF.

This clonotype was counted only a few times. The chain links TRBV27 to TRBJ2-1; 11 bases are shared with TRBD1. CDR3 length equals 20 residues. The V and J ends lost 4 bases and 0 bases, in that order; junction bases with no gene match: 14. Per the germline V gene, CDR1 is MNHEY and CDR2 is SMNVEV (reference sequence). For the CDR3, the DNA is TGTGCCAGCAGTTCACCCTCCGGGACAGGGGGTTTTTCCTCCTACAATGAGCAGTTCTTC. It yields the protein CASSSPSGTGGFSSYNEQFF.

This rearrangement joins TRBV28 to TRBJ2-7, with TRBD2 identical over 8 bases. The DNA end favors TRBJ2-5, so the J call may be wrong. This CDR3 region has 15 residues. Germline V gives CDR1 MDHEN, CDR2 SYDVKM. CDR3 amino acids: CASRGSGRVGETQYF. The CDR3 DNA follows: TGTGCCAGCAGGGGCAGCGGGAGAGTCGGAGAGACCCAGTACTTC.